The rows below give T cell receptor beta chains drawn from one sample of a study of blood T cell dynamics during melanoma immunotherapy. The data were produced by immunoSEQ multiplex PCR, yet TCRdb's version contains in-frame clones alone and is incomplete. The sample includes roughly 14,000 clones, 70% to 90% of them seen just once. The sequencing used blood, collected from a patient treated with checkpoint blockade. The receptors derive from a human donor with melanoma. The CDR3 runs from the conserved cysteine through the conserved F or W. The D gene is left open where the match is weak. Clone size is not always given. Where it is, it says once, few, many or a class for expanded clones.

clone_size | j_call | v_call | d_call | cdr3_nt | cdr3_aa
NA | TRBJ2-5 | TRBV2 | NA | TGTGCCGCTGGAAGTTTACAAGAGACCCAGTACTTC | CAAGSLQETQYF
few | TRBJ2-7 | TRBV10-2 | TRBD1 | TGCGCCAGCAGTGAGTTGACAGGGGCCGCCCAGGAGCAGTACTTC | CASSELTGAAQEQYF
NA | TRBJ1-6 | TRBV2 | NA | TGTGCCAGCACCCAGGACAGCCTCGGGTCACCCCTCCACTTT | CASTQDSLGSPLHF
NA | TRBJ2-2 | TRBV10-3 | TRBD1 | TGTGCCATCAAGGCCGGGACAGTGAACACCGGGGAGCTGTTTTTT | CAIKAGTVNTGELFF
NA | TRBJ1-5 | TRBV27 | NA | TGTGCCAGCAGTCCACTGACAGGCCTGGAGCAGCCCCAGCATTTT | CASSPLTGLEQPQHF
once | TRBJ2-5 | TRBV10-3 | TRBD2 | TGTGCCATCAGCTCGGGGACTAGCGGGCTTCGGCAGTACTTC | CAISSGTSGLRQYF
once | TRBJ2-7 | TRBV7-2 | NA | TGTGCCAGCACCCTAAGTACTGCGGGCTCCTACGAGCAGTACTTC | CASTLSTAGSYEQYF
NA | TRBJ1-1 | TRBV5-1 | TRBD1 | TGCGCCAGCAGCTTGGGGCAGGGGGCGGTGGACACTGAAGCTTTCTTT | CASSLGQGAVDTEAFF
NA | TRBJ2-1 | TRBV6-5 | NA | TGTGCCAGCAGTTACGTTGGGGTCGAGGATGAGCAGTTCTTC | CASSYVGVEDEQFF
NA | TRBJ1-2 | TRBV28 | TRBD1 | TGTGCCAGCAAGGACAGGGGGGGATTAAACTATGGCTACACCTTC | CASKDRGGLNYGYTF
NA | TRBJ1-1 | TRBV27 | TRBD1 | TGTGCCAGCAGTCCGACAGGGGGCATCGGGACTGAAGCTTTCTTT | CASSPTGGIGTEAFF
NA | TRBJ2-1 | TRBV7-3 | NA | TGTGCCAGCAGCTTACTCCTAACTGGTGAGCAGTTCTTC | CASSLLLTGEQFF
NA | TRBJ2-1 | TRBV28 | TRBD1 | TGTGCCAGCAGTACCGCGGGACAGGGGCGTGATGAGCAGTTCTTC | CASSTAGQGRDEQFF
NA | TRBJ2-5 | TRBV29-1 | TRBD2 | TGCAGCGGGGGGGGACCAGAAGAGACCCAGTACTTC | CSGGGPEETQYF
NA | TRBJ1-2 | TRBV4-1 | NA | TGCGCCAGCAGCCAAGTACCTAGGACAGACAAATATGGCTACACCTTC | CASSQVPRTDKYGYTF
NA | TRBJ2-7 | TRBV10-3 | NA | TGTGCCAGCAGACACCCGGACTCAGCCGCCTACGAGCAGTACTTC | CASRHPDSAAYEQYF
NA | TRBJ2-3 | TRBV6-4 | NA | TGTGCCAGCCGGACGACGGGAGTAGCGAATACGCAGTATTTT | CASRTTGVANTQYF
NA | TRBJ2-5 | TRBV7-6 | NA | TGTGCCAGCAGTCAGGGTCCAGAAGAGACCCAGTACTTC | CASSQGPEETQYF
NA | TRBJ2-3 | TRBV6-1 | NA | TGTGCCAGCAAGGGGGGTTCAGATACGCAGTATTTT | CASKGGSDTQYF
once | TRBJ2-5 | TRBV14 | TRBD2 | TGTGCCAGCAGCCGGGGACTACTCCAAGAGACCCAGTACTTC | CASSRGLLQETQYF
NA | TRBJ1-2 | TRBV7-9 | TRBD1 | TGTGCCAGCAGCCAACGGACAGGATCTTTTTCTAACTATGGCTACACCTTC | CASSQRTGSFSNYGYTF
NA | TRBJ1-2 | TRBV28 | TRBD1 | TGTGCCAGCAGTTTACCGGGACAGGGTGAGCGCTACACCTTC | CASSLPGQGERYTF
NA | TRBJ1-6 | TRBV4-3 | TRBD1 | TGCGCCAGCAGCCAAGGACAGGGGGTGATTTCACCCCTCCACTTT | CASSQGQGVISPLHF
NA | TRBJ2-7 | TRBV27 | NA | TGTGCCAGCAGTGATAGCTCCTACGAGCAGTACTTC | CASSDSSYEQYF
NA | TRBJ2-7 | TRBV5-1 | NA | TGCGCCAGCAGCCTGCAGACTAGCTCCTACGAGCAGTACTTC | CASSLQTSSYEQYF
once | TRBJ2-7 | TRBV19 | TRBD1 | TGTGCCAGTAGTATTGGGACAGGGGGCTACGAGCAGTACTTC | CASSIGTGGYEQYF